This T cell receptor (beta chain) stems from a study of T-cell memory formation after mild COVID-19. Study overall: Clustering of TCRs was largely donor specific.

TCRdb reprocessed the 5' RACE reads with MiXCR, giving one entry per CDR3 protein. The sample has 470,000 or so distinct CDR3 sequences; 20% are singletons. With respect to this clonotype: Its antigen is as yet unknown.

Notes on the study in general: Contracting clones localized mainly to CM and EM when CD4+ and mainly to EMRA when CD8+. A subset of responding clones appeared in pre-infection memory, suggesting cross-reactive memory joined. In second-wave clones peaking day 37, SARS-CoV-2 specificity remained unconfirmed.

Germline CDR1 and CDR2: LGHNA and YSLEER. The J segment lost 3 bases and the V segment lost 4 bases, leaving 6 bases of the junction unmatched. The CDR3 covers 15 residues. The chain couples TRBV4-3 to TRBJ2-1; TRBD2 aligns across 7 bases. Sequencing used PBMCs or a T cell subset sorted from them (not recorded which). This TCR came from an adult woman who had mild COVID-19 (a few samples of this study predate the infection). Cell type and time point are not known. The CDR3 DNA follows: TGCGCCAGCAGCCGCGCGGCGGGAGTCTACAATGAGCAGTTCTTC. Its protein product is CASSRAAGVYNEQFF.